This T cell receptor (beta chain) was found in a study of T cells in Graves' hyperthyroidism and ophthalmopathy. The authors took PBMCs from 8.5 to 10 ml fresh peripheral blood. TCR beta CDR3 sequences were amplified from RNA transcripts. First-round RT-PCR of the TCR CDR3 relied on the HTBI primer set. TCRdb analysed the multiplex PCR reads with MiXCR anew, one entry per CDR3 protein. The table includes around 700,000 distinct CDR3 sequences, roughly 20% detected once. At least ten counts were recorded for this clonotype. What it recognizes is unknown. With 0 bases removed from V and 6 bases from J, the gap between germline ends came to 21 bases. The germline V gene has CDR1 SGHVS and CDR2 FQNEAQ. The length of the CDR3 is 17 residues. Study-level findings and limits: Onset of ophthalmopathy came a median about 6.5 months after the model predicted it. Separating ophthalmopathy from stable hyperthyroidism was achieved by a 13 V-J model. Most thyroid clonotypes with frequency above 0.001 were detected in blood.

Material: blood. The receptor's source is a woman in her forties or fifties with Graves' hyperthyroidism that later progressed to Graves' ophthalmopathy. The chain links TRBV7-8 to TRBJ2-7; TRBD2 is a possible D gene (6 bases). CDR3 sequence (DNA): TGTGCCAGCAGCTTAGCCCCGGGACTTTTCTTTTCTACCGAGCAGTACTTC. Residues: CASSLAPGLFFSTEQYF.